This T cell receptor beta chain was identified during a study of CD8+ T cells in alopecia areata. Extracted RNA was reverse transcribed into cDNA, the sequencing template. TCRdb's table, derived via immunoSEQ multiplex PCR, lists solely in-frame clones and lacks some. The sample holds over 120,000 clones; around 51% are singletons and the top ten take roughly 0.9%. Regarding the study as a whole: Across lesional scalp, and particularly alopecia totalis/universalis, clonality surpassed that of normal scalp.

The germline V gene has CDR1 MDHEN and CDR2 SYDVKM. Unmatched junction bases numbered 6, after V lost 6 bases and J lost 6 bases. The CDR3 is 15 amino acids. The table lists this clone with a few counts. Its antigen is unknown. Source: CD4+ T cells sorted from blood, taken at week 0. This clonotype was sampled from a human donor with alopecia areata. The chain is built from TRBV28 and TRBJ2-1, with 12 nucleotides matching TRBD1. CDR3 sequence reads: CASSLPGQGANEQFF. The CDR3 nucleotides are TGTGCCAGCAGCCTACCGGGACAGGGGGCCAATGAGCAGTTCTTC.